This T cell receptor (beta chain) comes out of a study of naive and memory T cell subsets. The CDR3 contains 14 residues. Looked up from germline, CDR1 is WSHSY and CDR2 is SAAADI. V lost 2 bases and J lost 0, with 7 bases in between. This clonotype was seen ten or more times. Adult healthy volunteers gave 2.5 ml peripheral blood for whole-blood RNA. The library had UMIs added by 3' ligation of an oligonucleotide to TCR cDNA. Alpha and beta constant region primers primed reverse transcription for blood and skin samples. TCRdb recomputed calls from the 5' RACE reads with MiXCR, one row per CDR3 protein. Of some 22,000 distinct CDR3 sequences listed, 3.5% to 5% are singletons.

This clonotype originated in a male donor in good health. The chain carries TRBV10-2 and TRBJ1-1; D is ambiguous. This CDR3 is CASSEEVMNTEAFF. CDR3 nucleotides: TGCGCCAGCAGTGAGGAGGTTATGAACACTGAAGCTTTCTTT.